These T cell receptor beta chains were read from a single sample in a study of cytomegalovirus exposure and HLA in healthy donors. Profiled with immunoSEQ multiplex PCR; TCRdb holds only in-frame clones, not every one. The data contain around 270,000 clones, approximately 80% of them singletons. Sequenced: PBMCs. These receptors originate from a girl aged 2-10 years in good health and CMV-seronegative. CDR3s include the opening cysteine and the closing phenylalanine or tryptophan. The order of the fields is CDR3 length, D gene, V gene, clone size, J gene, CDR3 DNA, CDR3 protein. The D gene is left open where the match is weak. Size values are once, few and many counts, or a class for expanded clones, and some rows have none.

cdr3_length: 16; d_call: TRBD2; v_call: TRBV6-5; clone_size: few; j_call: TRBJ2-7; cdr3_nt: TGTGCCAGCAGTTACTTGGGCGGGAGGGGTTTCTACGAGCAGTACTTC; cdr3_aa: CASSYLGGRGFYEQYF
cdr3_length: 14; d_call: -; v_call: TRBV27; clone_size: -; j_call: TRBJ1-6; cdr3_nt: TGTGCCAGCAGTTTAGGTCTCGGGAATTCACCCCTCCACTTT; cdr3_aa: CASSLGLGNSPLHF
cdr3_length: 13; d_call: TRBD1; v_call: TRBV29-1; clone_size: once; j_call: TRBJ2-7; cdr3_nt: TGCAGCGTTGAGGGTGGACAGGAGTACGAGCAGTACTTC; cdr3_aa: CSVEGGQEYEQYF
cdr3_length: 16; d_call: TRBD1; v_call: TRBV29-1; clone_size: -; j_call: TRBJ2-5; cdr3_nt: TGCAGCGTTGAACCCCGGGACAGGGGGCAACAAGAGACCCAGTACTTC; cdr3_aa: CSVEPRDRGQQETQYF
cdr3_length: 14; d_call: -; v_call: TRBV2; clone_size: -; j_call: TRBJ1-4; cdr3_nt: TGTGCCAGCAGTGAGCGCGGGTTGAATGAAAAACTGTTTTTT; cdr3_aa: CASSERGLNEKLFF
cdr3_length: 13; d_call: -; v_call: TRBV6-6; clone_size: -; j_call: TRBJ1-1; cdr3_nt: TGTGCCAGCGTTCGGCGAGGGAACACTGAAGCTTTCTTT; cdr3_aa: CASVRRGNTEAFF
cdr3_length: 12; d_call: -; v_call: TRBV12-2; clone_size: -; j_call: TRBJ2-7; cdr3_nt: TGTGCAAGTCGCTTGCGGCATCGCGAGCAGTACTTC; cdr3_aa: CASRLRHREQYF
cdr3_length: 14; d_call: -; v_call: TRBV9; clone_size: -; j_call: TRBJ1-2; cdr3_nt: TGTGCCAGCAGCGTAGACGGATCGACAGCTGCTAGGACCTTC; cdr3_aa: CASSVDGSTAARTF
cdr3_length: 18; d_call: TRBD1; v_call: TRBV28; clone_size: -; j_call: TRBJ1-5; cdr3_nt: TGTGCCAGCAGTTTATCGGGCAACAGGGGATGGGTTAATCAGCCCCAGCATTTT; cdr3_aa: CASSLSGNRGWVNQPQHF
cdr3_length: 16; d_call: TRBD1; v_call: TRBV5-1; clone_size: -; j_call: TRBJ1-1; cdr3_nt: TGCGCCAGCAGCGCTCGGACAGGGGAATTGAACACTGAAGCTTTCTTT; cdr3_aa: CASSARTGELNTEAFF
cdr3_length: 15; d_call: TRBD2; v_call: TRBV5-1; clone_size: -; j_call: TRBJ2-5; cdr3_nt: TGCGCCAGCAGACAGCGGGAGCGGGGACGGGAGACCCAGTACTTC; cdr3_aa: CASRQRERGRETQYF
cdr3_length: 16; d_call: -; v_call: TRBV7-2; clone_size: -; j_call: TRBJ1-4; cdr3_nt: TGTGCCAGCAGCTTAGCGCGCCAGGGGACTAATGAAAAACTGTTTTTT; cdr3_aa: CASSLARQGTNEKLFF
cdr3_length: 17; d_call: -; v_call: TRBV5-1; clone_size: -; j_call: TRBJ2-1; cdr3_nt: TGCGCCAGCAGCACCAACGGTGTACCCTCAGCAGGCAATGAGCAGTTCTTC; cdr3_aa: CASSTNGVPSAGNEQFF
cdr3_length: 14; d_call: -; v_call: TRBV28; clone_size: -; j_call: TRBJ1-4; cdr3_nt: TGTGCCAGCAGCCCCCAGGGGATAGGGGAAAAACTGTTTTTT; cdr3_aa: CASSPQGIGEKLFF
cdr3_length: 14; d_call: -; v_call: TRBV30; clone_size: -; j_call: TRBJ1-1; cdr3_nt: TGTGCCTGGAGTGTCCCAGGGTGGAACACTGAAGCTTTCTTT; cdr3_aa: CAWSVPGWNTEAFF
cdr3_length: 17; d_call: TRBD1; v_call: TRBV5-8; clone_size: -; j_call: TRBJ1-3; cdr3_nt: TGTGCCAGCAGCTTCCTTACAGGGGCACTGGCTGGAAACACCATATATTTT; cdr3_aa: CASSFLTGALAGNTIYF
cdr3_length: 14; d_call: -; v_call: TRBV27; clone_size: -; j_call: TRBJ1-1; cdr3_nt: TGTGCCAGCAGCCAGACAGACATGAACACTGAAGCTTTCTTT; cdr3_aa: CASSQTDMNTEAFF
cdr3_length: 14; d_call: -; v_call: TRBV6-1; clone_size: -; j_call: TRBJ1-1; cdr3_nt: TGTGCCAGCTGGGGGCTCAGGGCGAACACTGAAGCTTTCTTT; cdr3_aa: CASWGLRANTEAFF
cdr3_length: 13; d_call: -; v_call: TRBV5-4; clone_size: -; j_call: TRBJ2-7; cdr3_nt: TGTGCCAGCAGCTTCGACAGAGCCTACGAGCAGTACTTC; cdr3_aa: CASSFDRAYEQYF
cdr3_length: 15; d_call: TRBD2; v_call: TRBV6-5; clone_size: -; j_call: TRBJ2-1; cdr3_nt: TGTGCCAGCAGCCGGGGGGTCAGTACCTACAATGAGCAGTTCTTC; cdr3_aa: CASSRGVSTYNEQFF
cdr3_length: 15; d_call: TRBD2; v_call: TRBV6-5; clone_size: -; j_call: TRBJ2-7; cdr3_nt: TGTGCCAGCAGTTACTCTAGCGGGAGGGCCTATGAGCAGTACTTC; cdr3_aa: CASSYSSGRAYEQYF
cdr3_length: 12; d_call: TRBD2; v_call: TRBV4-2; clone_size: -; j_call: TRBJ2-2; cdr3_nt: TGTGCCAGCAGCCAGGAGCGGGAGGGACTGTTTTTT; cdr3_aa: CASSQEREGLFF
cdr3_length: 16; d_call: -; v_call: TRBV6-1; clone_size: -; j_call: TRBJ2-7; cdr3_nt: TGTGCCAGCAGTGAAGCGCTGTCGGGAGACTTCTACGAGCAGTACTTC; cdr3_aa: CASSEALSGDFYEQYF
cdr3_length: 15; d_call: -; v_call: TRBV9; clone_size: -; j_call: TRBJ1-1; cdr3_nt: TGTGCCAGCAGCGTCCACGACAGCCTGAACACTGAAGCTTTCTTT; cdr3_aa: CASSVHDSLNTEAFF
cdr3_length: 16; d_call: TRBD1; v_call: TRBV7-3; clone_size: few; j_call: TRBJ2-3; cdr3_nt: TGTGCCAGCAGCTTAAGCGGGACAGGGAGAGCAGATACGCAGTATTTT; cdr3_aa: CASSLSGTGRADTQYF
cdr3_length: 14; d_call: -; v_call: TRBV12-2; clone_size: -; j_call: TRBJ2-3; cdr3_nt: TGTGCAAGTCGCTTATTCGTCATGCGGGATACGCAGTATTTT; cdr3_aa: CASRLFVMRDTQYF
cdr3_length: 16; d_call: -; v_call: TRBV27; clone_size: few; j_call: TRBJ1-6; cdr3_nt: TGTGCCAGCAGTTTCTCCCCCAGGGGAGATAATTCACCCCTCCACTTT; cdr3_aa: CASSFSPRGDNSPLHF
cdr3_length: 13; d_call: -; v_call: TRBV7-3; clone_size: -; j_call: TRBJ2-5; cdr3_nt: TGTGCCAGCAGCCCTGGGGCGTACGAGACCCAGTACTTC; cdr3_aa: CASSPGAYETQYF
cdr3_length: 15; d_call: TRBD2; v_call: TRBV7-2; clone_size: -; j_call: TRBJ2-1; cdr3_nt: TGTGCCAGCAGCTTGGGCGGGAGTGTCTACAATGAGCAGTTCTTC; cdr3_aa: CASSLGGSVYNEQFF
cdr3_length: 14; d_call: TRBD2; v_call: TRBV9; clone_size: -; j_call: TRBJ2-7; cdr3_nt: TGTGCCAGCAGCGCGGTAGCGGGGTCCTACGAGCAGTACTTC; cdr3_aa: CASSAVAGSYEQYF